This section outlines one TCR beta chain sequence together with its context. Libraries were prepared by immunoSEQ multiplex PCR; TCRdb keeps only in-frame clonotypes and omits some of them. The table shows about 47,000 clones, with around 83% occurring only once. The sample is drawn from a study of blood T cell repertoires in COVID-19. Across the study: Acute and convalescent COVID-19 specimens originated in the United States, Italy and Spain. Sources were T cells, B-cell-depleted T cells, or PBMCs; the material itself was cDNA or gDNA.

Germline CDR1 and CDR2: SGHRS and YFSETQ. The CDR3 contains 14 residues. V gave up 4 bases and J gave up 5 bases; unmatched junction bases: 1. The sequencing input was peripheral blood. The TCR originated in a man aged 50-59 years with acute or convalescent COVID-19. The J gene is TRBJ1-6, the V gene TRBV5-1, with 9 bases lining up with TRBD1. Written as DNA, the CDR3 is TGCGCCAGCAGCCGGACAGGGGATAATTCACCCCTCCACTTT. Its protein product is CASSRTGDNSPLHF.